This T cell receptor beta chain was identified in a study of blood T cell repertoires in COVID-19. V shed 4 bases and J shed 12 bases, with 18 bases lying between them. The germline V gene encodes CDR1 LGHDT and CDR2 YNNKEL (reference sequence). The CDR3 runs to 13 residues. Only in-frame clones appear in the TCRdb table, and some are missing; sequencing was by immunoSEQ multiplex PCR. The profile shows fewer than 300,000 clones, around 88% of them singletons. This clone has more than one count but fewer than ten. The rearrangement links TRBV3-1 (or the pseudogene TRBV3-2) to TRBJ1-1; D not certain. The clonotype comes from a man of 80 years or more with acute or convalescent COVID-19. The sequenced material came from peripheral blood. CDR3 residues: CASSPFLEGSTFF. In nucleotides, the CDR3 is TGTGCCAGCAGCCCCTTTCTGGAGGGCAGTACTTTCTTT.